The T cell receptor beta chain described here comes from a study of cytomegalovirus exposure and HLA in healthy donors. The CDR3 runs to 14 residues. With 0 bases removed from V and 0 bases from J, the gap between germline ends came to 4 bases. Per the germline V gene, CDR1 is SGHDT and CDR2 is YYEEEE. PCR employed 60 Vbeta and 13 Jbeta primers. Data came from immunoSEQ multiplex PCR; TCRdb stores just in-frame clones and leaves some out. The profile shows under 200,000 clones, over 60% of them singletons. The chain joins TRBV5-6 to TRBJ1-5, with D unresolved. This receptor was taken from a female donor in good health and CMV-seronegative. Material for sequencing was PBMCs. CDR3 in amino acids: CASSLGYSNQPQHF. The CDR3 region has the DNA TGTGCCAGCAGCTTGGGTTATAGCAATCAGCCCCAGCATTTT.